The 21 T cell receptor beta chains below come from one sample, sequenced in a study of T cell responses to AZD1222 COVID-19 vaccine. Using immunoSEQ multiplex PCR, the repertoire was profiled, and TCRdb retains in-frame clones only, with some absent. The sample records hundreds of thousands of clones, about 94% being singletons. The source material was peripheral blood, sampled 28 days after the second AZD1222 dose. The receptors were gathered from an adult who received the AZD1222 COVID-19 vaccine.

The J gene is TRBJ1-3, the V gene TRBV7-9; TRBD1 matches at 8 bases. Germline lookup yields CDR1 SEHNR and CDR2 FQNEAQ (reference sequence). CDR3 length: 18 amino acids. Losses at the gene ends were 0 bases for V and 0 bases for J; bases not matched to a gene: 7. CDR3 nucleotides: TGTGCCAGCAGCTTAGCTGACAGGGGCCGATTCTCTGGAAACACCATATATTTT. Protein sequence: CASSLADRGRFSGNTIYF.

The chain carries TRBV19 and TRBJ1-6, with D uncertain. Between the trimmed V and J ends, which lost 4 bases and 12 bases, there was a span of 7 bases. The CDR3 is 11 residues long. Germline CDR1 and CDR2: LNHDA and SQIVND (reference sequence). Here the CDR3 DNA reads TGTGCCAGTAGTAGGGGAGGACCCCTCCACTTT. Its translation: CASSRGGPLHF. Supplemented by reference TRBV19 and TRBJ1-6, the full variable domain reads DGGITQSPKYLFRKEGQNVTLSCEQNLNHDAMYWYRQDPGQGLRLIYYSQIVNDFQKGDIAEGYSVSREKKESFPLTVTSAQKNPTAFYLCASSRGGPLHFGNGTRLTVT.

This clone was seen a handful of times. Other DNA sequences within the sample encode an identical CDR3. The chain uses TRBV7-9 and TRBJ1-3; D not certain. The V end lost 2 bases, the J end lost 3 bases, and 2 bases lay between the germline ends. The CDR3 loop spans 12 amino acids. Germline V gene lookup returns CDR1 SEHNR and CDR2 FQNEAQ (reference sequence). This CDR3 is CASSLSGNTIYF. In DNA form, the CDR3 reads TGTGCCAGCAGCTTAAGTGGAAACACCATATATTTT. The full variable domain, its missing parts supplied by reference TRBV7-9 and TRBJ1-3, is DTGVSQNPRHKITKRGQNVTFRCDPISEHNRLYWYRQTLGQGPEFLTYFQNEAQLEKSRLLSDRFSAERPKGSFSTLEIQRTEQGDSAMYLCASSLSGNTIYFGEGSWLTVV.

The chain combines TRBV20-1 with TRBJ2-1; 12 positions agree with TRBD2. This CDR3 region has 14 residues. The V segment lost 3 bases and the J segment 5 bases; nucleotides outside the gene matches: 2. Germline lookup yields CDR1 DFQATT and CDR2 SNEGSKA (reference sequence). In DNA, the CDR3 is TGCAGTGCTAGTAGACTAGCGGGGGACAATGAGCAGTTCTTC. Its translation is CSASRLAGDNEQFF.

V and J are TRBV29-1 and TRBJ1-2; D call uncertain. This CDR3 has 12 amino acids. Germline loops: CDR1 SQVTM, CDR2 ANQGSEA. V shed 4 bases and J shed 2 bases, with 8 bases lying between them. The CDR3 DNA is TGCAGCGTTGGTACGGGGAACTATGGCTACACCTTC. Translated, it gives CSVGTGNYGYTF.

This sequence joins TRBV6-5 and TRBJ1-2; D is possibly TRBD1 (5 bases). The V end was cut by 6 bases, the J end by 2 bases, with 13 bases between. The CDR3 extends over 14 amino acids. CDR1 and CDR2 (germline): MNHEY, SVGAGI. In nucleotides, the CDR3 is TGTGCCAGCAGCCACGCAGGGAAAAACTATGGCTACACCTTC. Protein product: CASSHAGKNYGYTF.

The chain carries TRBV5-1 and TRBJ2-1; 8 nucleotides align to TRBD1. Germline V gene data show CDR1 as SGHRS and CDR2 as YFSETQ. The CDR3 extends over 17 amino acids. V was clipped by 3 bases and J by 4 bases; unmatched bases: 12. CDR3 region: CASSSQGAPTYYNEQFF. The CDR3 DNA is TGCGCCAGCAGCTCCCAGGGGGCACCCACCTATTACAATGAGCAGTTCTTC. Full variable domain (missing parts from reference TRBV5-1 and TRBJ2-1): KAGVTQTPRYLIKTRGQQVTLSCSPISGHRSVSWYQQTPGQGLQFLFEYFSETQRNKGNFPGRFSGRQFSNSRSEMNVSTLELGDSALYLCASSSQGAPTYYNEQFFGPGTRLTVL.

The chain joins TRBV2 to TRBJ2-3; 11 bases map to TRBD2. Germline CDR1 SNHLY, CDR2 FYNNEI. The CDR3 has 15 amino acids. J was trimmed by 2 bases and V by 6 bases; bases with no gene match: 4. The CDR3 DNA reads TGTGCCAGCAGAGATAGCGGGGGGGCCACAGATACGCAGTATTTT. Protein: CASRDSGGATDTQYF.

V gene TRBV5-5 combines with J gene TRBJ2-7; D is ambiguous. The CDR3 is 14 residues long. From germline, CDR1 is SGHKS and CDR2 YYEKEE (reference sequence). Trimming took off 2 bases at V and 0 bases at J, with 9 bases between the two ends. CDR3 amino acids: CASSLLWSSYEQYF. As DNA, the CDR3 is TGTGCCAGCAGCTTACTATGGAGCTCCTACGAGCAGTACTTC.

The chain links TRBV5-1 to TRBJ2-5, with a possible D match to TRBD2 (5 bases). This CDR3 comprises 15 residues. Between the trimmed V and J ends, which lost 0 bases and 5 bases, there was a span of 14 bases. Germline values: CDR1 SGHRS, CDR2 YFSETQ. The CDR3 DNA reads as TGCGCCAGCAGCTTGGCCAATGGACTTGCGGAGACCCAGTACTTC. Translating it yields CASSLANGLAETQYF.

This clone was seen a single time. The V and J genes are TRBV5-6 and TRBJ1-6, with 7 bases that match TRBD1. The trim removed 4 bases at V and 5 bases at J, leaving 15 bases unmatched. The CDR3 consists of 18 residues. In germline, CDR1 is SGHDT, CDR2 YYEEEE. The CDR3 nucleotides are TGTGCCAGCAGCATCGACCTGACTAGGGGGCTGAATAATTCACCCCTCCACTTT. Translation: CASSIDLTRGLNNSPLHF.

The chain recombines TRBV5-6 with TRBJ1-1, with D possibly matching TRBD1 (6 bases). Germline lookup yields CDR1 SGHDT and CDR2 YYEEEE. Trimming took 6 bases from V and 4 from J, leaving 25 bases between them. The CDR3 is 17 residues long. The CDR3 coding sequence is TGTGCCAGCACTCGGGGGGGCCTAGAAGCCAAGCGCACTGAAGCTTTCTTT. This encodes CASTRGGLEAKRTEAFF.

The chain employs TRBV5-1 and TRBJ2-7, with 8 bases aligning to TRBD1. With V trimmed by 2 bases and J by 2 bases, 3 bases remained unmatched. This CDR3 is 14 amino acids long. CDR1 and CDR2 (germline): SGHRS, YFSETQ. CDR3 protein: CASSFGQGPYEQYF. As DNA, the CDR3 is TGCGCCAGCAGCTTTGGACAGGGACCCTACGAGCAGTACTTC.

J is TRBJ1-1 and V is TRBV29-1; D is uncertain. The CDR3 runs to 13 residues. The V gene's germline CDR1 is SQVTM and CDR2 ANQGSEA. V gave up 4 bases and J gave up 0 bases, with 9 bases separating them. The CDR3 spells CSVGQALNTEAFF. In DNA form, the CDR3 reads TGCAGCGTTGGGCAGGCCCTGAACACTGAAGCTTTCTTT. The full variable domain, rest sourced from reference TRBV29-1 and TRBJ1-1, is SAVISQKPSRDICQRGTSLTIQCQVDSQVTMMFWYRQQPGQSLTLIATANQGSEATYESGFVIDKFPISRPNLTFSTLTVSNMSPEDSSIYLCSVGQALNTEAFFGQGTRLTVV.

The chain couples TRBV2 to TRBJ1-1, with a tentative D call TRBD1 (6 bases). The V end lost 3 bases, the J end lost 11 bases, and 13 bases lay between the germline ends. The germline CDR1 and CDR2 sequences are SNHLY and FYNNEI. The CDR3 has 12 amino acids. The CDR3, as DNA: TGTGCCAGCAGTGATCGGGACAAGAACGCTTTCTTT. Translation: CASSDRDKNAFF.

This clone was seen more than once but under ten times. The chain employs TRBV12-3 or TRBV12-4 and TRBJ2-7; D remains ambiguous. The CDR3 runs to 12 residues. Trimming cost V 6 bases and J 5 bases, with 11 bases left between them. CDR3 DNA sequence: TGTGCCAGCAGCCCCCGGACGGACGAGCAGTACTTC. Translated, it gives CASSPRTDEQYF.

The chain is built from TRBV20-1 and TRBJ2-3; D not certain. Trimming pared 2 bases from V and 5 bases from J, leaving 2 bases between. Germline CDR1 is DFQATT and CDR2 is SNEGSKA (reference sequence). The CDR3 is 10 residues long. The CDR3 DNA reads as TGCAGTGCTAGAATAGATACGCAGTATTTT. Its protein product is CSARIDTQYF.

This chain links TRBV4-1 with TRBJ2-7; D is perhaps TRBD2 (6 bases). Trimming cost V 2 bases and J 5 bases, with 13 bases left between them. Germline V gene data show CDR1 as MGHRA and CDR2 as YSYEKL. The CDR3 loop spans 14 amino acids. The CDR3 reads CASSQLTSFDEQYF. The CDR3 bases are TGCGCCAGCAGCCAACTAACTAGCTTCGACGAGCAGTACTTC.

CDR3 sequence reads: CASRRTSRYNEQFF. CDR3 sequence (DNA): TGTGCCAGCCGGAGGACTAGCAGATACAATGAGCAGTTCTTC. The chain carries TRBV6-5 and TRBJ2-1; 8 bases fit TRBD2. Trimming took 8 bases from V and 4 from J; bases not matched to a gene: 7. Germline lookup yields CDR1 MNHEY and CDR2 SVGAGI. The CDR3 runs 14 residues.

The CDR3 protein is CASSPQSGQMNTEAFF. Written as DNA, the CDR3 is TGTGCCAGCAGCCCCCAGTCGGGACAGATGAACACTGAAGCTTTCTTT. V and J are TRBV7-2 and TRBJ1-1; 7 positions agree with TRBD1. Per germline, CDR1 SGHTA and CDR2 FQGNSA. The CDR3 extends over 16 amino acids. Trimming cost V 5 bases and J 0 bases; bases outside gene matches: 9.

The chain joins TRBV2 to TRBJ2-1; D gene uncertain. V gave up 6 bases and J gave up 6 bases, with 9 bases separating them. The CDR3 has 12 amino acids. Germline V lookup: CDR1 SNHLY, CDR2 FYNNEI. The CDR3: CASSPTSNEQFF. For the CDR3, the DNA is TGTGCCAGCAGCCCTACATCCAATGAGCAGTTCTTC.